Included here is one T cell receptor (beta chain) sequence, with context. Its antigen is not yet known. No base quality information exists; no much larger clone differs at one position. In the prospective study, participants were 18 to 89 years old, resided in approximately 22 geographic areas of the United States, and were enrolled through a virtual design. In the prospective study, participants were assigned to cohorts based on the clinical history participants reported in a screening survey and a study questionnaire. In the prospective study, whole blood, serum and a nasopharyngeal or oropharyngeal swab were collected from each participant by mobile phlebotomists. Over a roughly 2-month period, participants in the prospective study had the option of providing additional blood draws and questionnaires. Before DNA extraction, prospective study blood samples were shipped either frozen or at room temperature.

V ends up 0 bases short and J 8 bases short, with an unmatched junction base count of 4. Taken from cysteine to phenylalanine, the CDR3 has 13 residues. Only the CDR3 region is kept as DNA, spanning 39 bases read in frame from base 1. The germline V gene sets CDR1 to SGHRS and CDR2 to YFSETQ. The immunoSEQ Assay, a bias-controlled multiplex PCR, was used to amplify TCRbeta CDR3 regions from genomic DNA. The study's processing was this. Within the assay, amplification of reference gene primers was used to estimate how many nucleated cells each sample contained. To quantify the absolute abundance of each unique TCRbeta CDR3 rearrangement, sequence reads were collapsed and filtered. For each sample, productive Simpson clonality was calculated as the square root of Simpson's diversity index across productive rearrangements. The clones in this table, taken by TCRdb from immuneACCESS, are in-frame only. Not every clone is retained; where verified, under half of the shortfall comes from an unresolved V gene, and the cause of the rest is unknown. D and trimming were read from the DNA, whereas the V and J calls and clone size are those reported in that table. The sample records fewer than 200,000 clones, roughly 87% of which are singletons. The ten largest clones represent roughly 1.2% of the sample.

The entry originates in a study of blood T cell repertoires in COVID-19 (dated by TCRdb to the early 2020s). In the study overall: Collaborator samples came from the United States, Italy and Spain and covered acute and convalescent phases of COVID-19. The material from the prospective study consisted of cDNA or gDNA derived from T cells, B-cell-depleted T cells, or PBMCs. The dataset comprised deeply sampled blood TCRbeta repertoires from subjects exposed to, actively infected with, or recovered from COVID-19. The repertoires were made available in a free public database intended to serve as a resource for research on the immune response to SARS-CoV-2. Samples were obtained from the ongoing ImmuneRACE study (first 160 participants) and from 1,254 subjects provided by 6 global collaborators. Nearly every sample came with metadata listing a de-identified subject ID, COVID-19 status, age in years and sex. Where available, HLA class I and class II types were taken from metadata supplied by the sample provider and were not determined by assay-based typing.

The investigation overall reported the following: The quantity of clinical and demographic metadata differed by source and by participant and was supplied without curation.

Recombination linked TRBV5-1 to TRBJ1-1, and 7 junction bases match TRBD1. The material sequenced was PBMCs or T cells enriched from blood (not recorded which). The clonotype originates from a human donor with acute COVID-19. The donor label of this sample is uncertain. In nucleotides, the sequence is TGCGCCAGCAGCTTGGAAGGGACAGAAGAAGCTTTCTTT. This codes for CASSLEGTEEAFF.